This TCR beta chain was observed in a study of cytomegalovirus exposure and HLA in healthy donors. CDR1 KGHSH and CDR2 LQKENI come from the germline V gene. There are 14 residues in the CDR3. The V and J ends lost 0 bases and 4 bases respectively, with 9 bases between them. PCR used 60 Vbeta primers and 13 Jbeta primers. Using immunoSEQ multiplex PCR, the repertoire was profiled, and TCRdb retains in-frame clones only, with some absent. In the table there are over 130,000 clones, more than 75% of which are singletons. This clone was seen a handful of times. Sequences were obtained from PBMCs. The receptor's source is a man aged 50 to 59 in good health and CMV-seronegative. The J gene is TRBJ1-2, the V gene TRBV18, with D perhaps TRBD1 (6 bases). CDR3 sequence reads: CASSPPGGSYGYTF. Written as DNA, the CDR3 is TGTGCCAGCTCACCACCAGGGGGAAGCTATGGCTACACCTTC. Filled out from reference TRBV18 and TRBJ1-2, the complete variable domain reads NAGVMQNPRHLVRRRGQEARLRCSPMKGHSHVYWYRQLPEEGLKFMVYLQKENIIDESGMPKERFSAEFPKEGPSILRIQQVVRGDSAAYFCASSPPGGSYGYTFGSGTRLTVV.